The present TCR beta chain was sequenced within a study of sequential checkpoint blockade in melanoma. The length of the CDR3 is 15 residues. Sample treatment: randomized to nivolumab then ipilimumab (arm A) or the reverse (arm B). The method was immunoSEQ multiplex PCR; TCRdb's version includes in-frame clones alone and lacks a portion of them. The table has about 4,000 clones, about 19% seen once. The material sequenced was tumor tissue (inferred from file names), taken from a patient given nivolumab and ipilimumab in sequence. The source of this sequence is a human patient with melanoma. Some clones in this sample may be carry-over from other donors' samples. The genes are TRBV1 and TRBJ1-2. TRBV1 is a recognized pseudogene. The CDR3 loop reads CASSQDQGGRVGYTF. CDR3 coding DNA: TGCGCCAGCAGCCAAGATCAAGGGGGGCGCGTTGGCTACACCTTC.